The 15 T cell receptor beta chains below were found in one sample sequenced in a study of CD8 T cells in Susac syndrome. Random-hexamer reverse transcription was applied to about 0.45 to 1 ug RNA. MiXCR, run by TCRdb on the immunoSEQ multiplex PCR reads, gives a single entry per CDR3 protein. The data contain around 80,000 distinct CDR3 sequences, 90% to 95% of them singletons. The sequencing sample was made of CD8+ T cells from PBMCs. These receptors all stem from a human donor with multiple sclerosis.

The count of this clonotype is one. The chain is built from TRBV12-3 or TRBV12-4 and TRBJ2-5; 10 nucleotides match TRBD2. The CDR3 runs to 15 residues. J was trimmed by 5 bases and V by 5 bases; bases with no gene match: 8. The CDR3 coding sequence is TGTGCCAGCAGTCCACTAGCGGGGCTCTCGGAGACCCAGTACTTC. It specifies CASSPLAGLSETQYF.

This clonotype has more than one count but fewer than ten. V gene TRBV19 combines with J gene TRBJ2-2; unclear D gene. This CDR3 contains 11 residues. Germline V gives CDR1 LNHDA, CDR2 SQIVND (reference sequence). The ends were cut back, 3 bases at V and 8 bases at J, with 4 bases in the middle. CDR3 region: CASSITGELFF. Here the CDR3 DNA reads TGTGCCAGTAGTATTACAGGGGAGCTGTTTTTT.

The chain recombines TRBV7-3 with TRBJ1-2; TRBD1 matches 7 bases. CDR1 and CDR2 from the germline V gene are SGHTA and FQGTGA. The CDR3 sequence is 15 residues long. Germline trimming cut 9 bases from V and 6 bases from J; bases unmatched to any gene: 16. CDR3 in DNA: TGTGCCAGTGGAGGGTTGACAGGGCGTTTGGATGGCTACACCTTC. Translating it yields CASGGLTGRLDGYTF.

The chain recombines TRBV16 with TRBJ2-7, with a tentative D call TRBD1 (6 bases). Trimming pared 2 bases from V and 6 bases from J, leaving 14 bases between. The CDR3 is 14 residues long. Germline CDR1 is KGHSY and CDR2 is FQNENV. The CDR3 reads CASSQGPQGFEQYF. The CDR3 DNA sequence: TGTGCCAGCAGCCAAGGGCCACAGGGATTCGAGCAGTACTTC.

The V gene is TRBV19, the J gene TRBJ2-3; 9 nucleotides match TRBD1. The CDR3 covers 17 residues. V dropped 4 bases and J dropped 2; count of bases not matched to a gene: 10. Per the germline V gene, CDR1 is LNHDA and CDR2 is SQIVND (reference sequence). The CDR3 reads CASSNPFRDRATDTQYF. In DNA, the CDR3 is TGTGCCAGTAGTAACCCCTTCCGGGACAGGGCCACAGATACGCAGTATTTT.

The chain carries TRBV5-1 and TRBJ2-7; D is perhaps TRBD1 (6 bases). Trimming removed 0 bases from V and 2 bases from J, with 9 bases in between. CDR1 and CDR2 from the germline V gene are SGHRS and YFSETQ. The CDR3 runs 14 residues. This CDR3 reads CASSLDRDAYEQYF. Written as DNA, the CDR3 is TGCGCCAGCAGCTTGGACAGGGATGCCTACGAGCAGTACTTC.

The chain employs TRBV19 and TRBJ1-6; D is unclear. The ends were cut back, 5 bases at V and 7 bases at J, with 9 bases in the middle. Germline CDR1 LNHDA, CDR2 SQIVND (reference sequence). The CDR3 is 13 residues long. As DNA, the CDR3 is TGTGCCAGTAGTGTAACGAGCAATTCACCCCTCCACTTT. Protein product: CASSVTSNSPLHF.

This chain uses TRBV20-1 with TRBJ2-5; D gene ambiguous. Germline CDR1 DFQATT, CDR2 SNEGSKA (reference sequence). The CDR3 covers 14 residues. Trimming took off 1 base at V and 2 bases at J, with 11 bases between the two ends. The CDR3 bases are TGCAGTGCTAGAGGGGATATGGGGCAAGAGACCCAGTACTTC. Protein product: CSARGDMGQETQYF.

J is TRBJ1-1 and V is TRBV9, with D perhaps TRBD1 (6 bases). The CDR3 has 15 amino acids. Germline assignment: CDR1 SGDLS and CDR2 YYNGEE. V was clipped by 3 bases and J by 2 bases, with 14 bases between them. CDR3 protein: CASSDVGQSNTEAFF. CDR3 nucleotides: TGTGCCAGCAGCGACGTCGGACAGAGTAACACTGAAGCTTTCTTT.

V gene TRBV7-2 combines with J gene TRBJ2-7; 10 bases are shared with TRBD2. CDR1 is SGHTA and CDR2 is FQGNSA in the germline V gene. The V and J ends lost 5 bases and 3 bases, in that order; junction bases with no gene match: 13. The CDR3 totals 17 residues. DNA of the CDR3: TGTGCCAGCAGCACGGGACTAGCGACCTATCTAGACTACGAGCAGTACTTC. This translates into CASSTGLATYLDYEQYF.

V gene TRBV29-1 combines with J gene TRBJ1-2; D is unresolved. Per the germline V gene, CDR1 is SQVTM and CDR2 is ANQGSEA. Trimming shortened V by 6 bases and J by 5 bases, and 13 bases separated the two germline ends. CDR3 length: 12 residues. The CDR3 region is CSVPEWDYGYTF. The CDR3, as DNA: TGCAGCGTCCCGGAGTGGGATTATGGCTACACCTTC.

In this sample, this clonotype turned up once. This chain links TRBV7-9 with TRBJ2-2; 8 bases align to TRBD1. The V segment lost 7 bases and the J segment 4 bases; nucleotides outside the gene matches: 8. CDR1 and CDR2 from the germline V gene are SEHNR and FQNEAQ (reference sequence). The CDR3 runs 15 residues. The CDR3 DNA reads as TGTGCCAGCAAGGTCGCAGGGGGCATCACCGGGGAGCTGTTTTTT. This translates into CASKVAGGITGELFF.

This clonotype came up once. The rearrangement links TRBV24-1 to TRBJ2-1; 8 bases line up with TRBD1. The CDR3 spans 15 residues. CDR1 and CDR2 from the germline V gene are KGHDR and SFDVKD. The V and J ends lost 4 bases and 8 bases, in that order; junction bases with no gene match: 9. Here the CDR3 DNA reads TGTGCCACCAGTGACCCCCGGACAGGGTCGGATGAGCAGTTCTTC. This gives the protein CATSDPRTGSDEQFF.

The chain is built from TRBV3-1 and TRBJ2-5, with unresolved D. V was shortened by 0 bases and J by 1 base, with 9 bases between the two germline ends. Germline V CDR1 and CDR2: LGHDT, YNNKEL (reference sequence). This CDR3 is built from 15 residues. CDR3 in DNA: TGTGCCAGCAGCCAAGACGTGGGCACCCAAGAGACCCAGTACTTC. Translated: CASSQDVGTQETQYF.

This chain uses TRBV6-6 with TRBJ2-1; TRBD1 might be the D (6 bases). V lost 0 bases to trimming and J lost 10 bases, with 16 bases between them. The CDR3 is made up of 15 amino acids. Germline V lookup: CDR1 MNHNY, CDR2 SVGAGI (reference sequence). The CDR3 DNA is TGTGCCAGCAGTTACTCATCCAGGGGTACGGGCGAGCAGTTCTTC. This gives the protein CASSYSSRGTGEQFF.